These 17 T cell receptor beta chains originate from one sample sequenced in a study of cytomegalovirus exposure and HLA in healthy donors. The primer mix had 60 Vbeta and 13 Jbeta primers. Using immunoSEQ multiplex PCR, the repertoire was profiled, and TCRdb retains in-frame clones only, with some absent. The repertoire has 18,000 or so clones, around 75% of them found once; the top ten carry roughly 3.6%. The source material was PBMCs. These receptor sequences come from a man between 18 and 29 years old in good health and CMV-seronegative.

V and J are TRBV21-1 and TRBJ1-2. TRBV21-1 is annotated as a pseudogene. The CDR3 sequence is 15 residues long. The CDR3: CASSKEGGGIYGYTF. CDR3 nucleotide sequence: TGTGCCAGCAGCAAAGAGGGAGGAGGGATTTATGGCTACACCTTC.

The chain combines TRBV6-5 with TRBJ2-7, with a weak D call TRBD2 (5 bases). The ends were cut back, 8 bases at V and 5 bases at J, with 19 bases in the middle. This CDR3 comprises 14 residues. From germline, CDR1 is MNHEY and CDR2 SVGAGI. The CDR3 DNA follows: TGTGCCAGCGGCCGCGGAGGACCGGGGAACGAGCAGTACTTC. As protein: CASGRGGPGNEQYF.

The count of this clone is one. This chain uses TRBV29-1 with TRBJ1-1, with D possibly being TRBD1 (5 bases). The CDR3 loop spans 12 amino acids. CDR1 is SQVTM and CDR2 is ANQGSEA in the germline V gene. V lost 6 bases and J 1 base, leaving 9 bases between the germline ends. CDR3 bases: TGCAGCGTCCTAGACAGGAACACTGAAGCTTTCTTT. This sequence encodes CSVLDRNTEAFF.

The chain employs TRBV4-1 and TRBJ1-3, with 7 bases that match TRBD1. The CDR3 has 15 amino acids. Trimming took 5 bases from V and 2 from J; bases not matched to a gene: 6. Germline V CDR1 and CDR2: MGHRA, YSYEKL. The CDR3 bases are TGCGCCAGCAGCATCCCCGGGACAGCTGGAAACACCATATATTTT. It codes for CASSIPGTAGNTIYF.

This clone has more than one count but fewer than ten. One end of the junction varies from germline; a read error may be responsible. The chain employs TRBV11-3 and TRBJ2-5; 11 nucleotides agree with TRBD2. The CDR3 contains 15 residues. Germline V CDR1 and CDR2: SGHNT, YENEEA. The CDR3 loop is CASSLGTSGQESQYF. CDR3 nucleotides: TGTGCCAGCAGCTTGGGGACTAGCGGTCAAGAGAGCCAGTACTTC.

The chain carries TRBV5-6 and TRBJ2-7, with 10 positions matching TRBD1. With V trimmed by 4 bases and J by 7 bases, 5 bases remained unmatched. The CDR3 length is 13 residues. Germline V lookup: CDR1 SGHDT, CDR2 YYEEEE. CDR3 nucleotides: TGTGCCAGCAGCCAAGGGACAGGGGTTGAGCAGTACTTC. Translating gives CASSQGTGVEQYF.

J is TRBJ2-5 and V is TRBV7-2; D might be TRBD1 (5 bases). Germline values: CDR1 SGHTA, CDR2 FQGNSA. V lost 4 bases and J lost 5, with 11 bases in between. This CDR3 is built from 13 residues. CDR3 region: CASSSRTMETQYF. CDR3 bases: TGTGCCAGCAGCTCAAGGACAATGGAGACCCAGTACTTC.

The V gene is TRBV2, the J gene TRBJ2-7; D uncertain. Trimming took 7 bases from V and 1 from J, leaving 8 bases between them. Germline CDR1 reads SNHLY; CDR2 reads FYNNEI. This CDR3 contains 12 residues. The CDR3 nucleotides are TGTGCCAGCAAGATGGAGTCCTACGAGCAGTACTTC. Amino acid sequence: CASKMESYEQYF. Full variable domain (rest looked up from reference TRBV2 and TRBJ2-7): EPEVTQTPSHQVTQMGQEVILRCVPISNHLYFYWYRQILGQKVEFLVSFYNNEISEKSEIFDDQFSVERPDGSNFTLKIRSTKLEDSAMYFCASKMESYEQYFGPGTRLTVT.

The chain employs TRBV5-6 and TRBJ2-2; D might be TRBD1 (6 bases). Deletions cut 1 base from V and 2 bases from J, with 12 bases between. The V gene's germline CDR1 is SGHDT and CDR2 YYEEEE. This CDR3 is built from 16 residues. The chain's CDR3 is CASSLFRTDNTGELFF. The CDR3 DNA reads TGTGCCAGCAGCTTGTTTCGGACAGACAACACCGGGGAGCTGTTTTTT.

This clone was picked up a small number of times. The V call is TRBV27, the J call TRBJ1-1, with 8 bases that match TRBD1. The CDR3 covers 15 residues. V dropped 3 bases and J dropped 1; count of bases not matched to a gene: 4. Germline CDR1 and CDR2: MNHEY and SMNVEV (reference sequence). CDR3 in amino acids: CASSFFGQGNTEAFF. CDR3 nucleotide sequence: TGTGCCAGCAGTTTTTTTGGACAGGGGAACACTGAAGCTTTCTTT.

The rearrangement uses TRBV6-5 and TRBJ2-7; tentative D call: TRBD2 (6 bases). The CDR3 sequence is 14 residues long. Germline assignment: CDR1 MNHEY and CDR2 SVGAGI. With 7 bases removed from V and 4 bases from J, the gap between germline ends came to 17 bases. The DNA of the CDR3 is TGTGCCAGCACCCAAACCGCGGGGCTTTACGAGCAGTACTTC. Translating gives CASTQTAGLYEQYF.

This chain uses TRBV19 with TRBJ1-1; D possibly corresponds to TRBD1 (6 bases). V lost 4 bases and J 2 bases, leaving 11 bases between the germline ends. The CDR3 is 14 amino acids. Germline CDR1 LNHDA, CDR2 SQIVND (reference sequence). The DNA of the CDR3 is TGTGCCAGTAGTACCGTAGGGGGAAACACTGAAGCTTTCTTT. Protein sequence: CASSTVGGNTEAFF.

This sequence joins TRBV20-1 and TRBJ2-2; D may be TRBD1 (5 bases). The CDR3 sequence is 11 residues long. Trimming took off 5 bases at V and 7 bases at J, with 8 bases between the two ends. Germline V gene data show CDR1 as DFQATT and CDR2 as SNEGSKA (reference sequence). The chain's CDR3 is CSALDSGELFF. The CDR3 DNA reads as TGCAGTGCTCTAGACAGCGGGGAGCTGTTTTTT.

This clone has just a few counts. The chain recombines TRBV30 with TRBJ1-1; the D gene is possibly TRBD1 (6 bases). Germline CDR1 and CDR2: GTSNPN and SVGIG (reference sequence). The length of the CDR3 is 13 residues. Trimming shortened V by 5 bases and J by 0 bases, and 10 bases separated the two germline ends. For the CDR3, the DNA is TGTGCCTGGGCGGACAGCCTGAACACTGAAGCTTTCTTT. Protein: CAWADSLNTEAFF.

V usage is TRBV25-1 and J usage is TRBJ2-7, with 8 bases fitting TRBD1. This CDR3 comprises 15 residues. Unmatched junction bases numbered 12, after V lost 8 bases and J lost 3 bases. Per germline, CDR1 MGHDK and CDR2 SYGVNS. The CDR3 spells CASRLKDRADYEQYF. As DNA, the CDR3 is TGTGCCAGCCGGCTTAAGGACAGGGCCGACTACGAGCAGTACTTC.

This clone was seen a single time. The V call is TRBV5-6, the J call TRBJ2-5; a possible D gene is TRBD1 (5 bases). V shed 1 base and J shed 5 bases, with 12 bases lying between them. The CDR3 has 14 amino acids. CDR1 SGHDT and CDR2 YYEEEE come from the germline V gene. The DNA of the CDR3 is TGTGCCAGCAGCTTGAAGCAGGGAAGCGAGACCCAGTACTTC. Its translation is CASSLKQGSETQYF.

The chain combines TRBV30 with TRBJ1-2; 7 positions agree with TRBD1. CDR1 and CDR2 from the germline V gene are GTSNPN and SVGIG (reference sequence). The V gene end was trimmed by 2 bases and the J gene end by 4 bases; junction bases not matched to a gene: 10. This CDR3 region has 15 residues. CDR3 sequence reads: CAWSPSGTASYGYTF. CDR3 bases: TGTGCCTGGAGTCCCTCCGGGACAGCTTCCTATGGCTACACCTTC.